The clone carrying this T cell receptor (beta chain) was recorded a few times. Its antigen is as yet unknown. This CDR3 contains 13 residues. V shed 7 bases and J 3 bases; nucleotides not matched to a gene: 6. Germline values: CDR1 LNHDA, CDR2 SQIVND (reference sequence). This specimen belongs to a study of siplizumab effects on memory and regulatory T cells. Using immunoSEQ multiplex PCR, the repertoire was profiled, and TCRdb retains in-frame clones only, with some absent. The repertoire holds fewer than 70,000 clones, with over 75% as singletons. Whole-study findings and limits: An assignable phenotype, naive or memory, was missing from roughly 77-94% of proliferating CD4+ or CD8+ clones. Confirmation that proliferating Tregs from siplizumab cultures had suppressive function was not obtained.

Sequenced sample: Tregs sorted from blood. The clonotype comes from a human donor in good health. This sequence joins TRBV19 and TRBJ2-7, with 7 bases that match TRBD2. For the CDR3, the DNA is TGTGCCAGTATAATGGCTAGCGGCTACGAGCAGTACTTC. Its translation is CASIMASGYEQYF.